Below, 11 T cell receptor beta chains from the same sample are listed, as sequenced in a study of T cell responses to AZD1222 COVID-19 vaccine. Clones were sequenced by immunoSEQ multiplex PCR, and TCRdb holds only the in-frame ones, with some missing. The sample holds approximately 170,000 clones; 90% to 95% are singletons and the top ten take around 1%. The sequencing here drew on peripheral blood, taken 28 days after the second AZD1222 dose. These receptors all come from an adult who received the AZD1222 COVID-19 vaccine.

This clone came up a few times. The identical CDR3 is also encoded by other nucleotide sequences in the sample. For the CDR3, the DNA is TGTGCCAGCTCACCTCCGGCAGGGAACTATGGCTACACCTTC. It translates to CASSPPAGNYGYTF. The chain employs TRBV18 and TRBJ1-2, with D perhaps matching TRBD1 (5 bases). V gave up 3 bases and J gave up 2 bases, with 10 bases separating them. Per germline, CDR1 KGHSH and CDR2 LQKENI. The CDR3 spans 14 residues.

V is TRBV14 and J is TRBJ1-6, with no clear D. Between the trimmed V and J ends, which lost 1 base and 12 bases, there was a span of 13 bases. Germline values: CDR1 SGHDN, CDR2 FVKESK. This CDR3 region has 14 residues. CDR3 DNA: TGTGCCAGCAGCCAAGGTACCGCGACGGTACCCCTCCACTTT. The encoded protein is CASSQGTATVPLHF.

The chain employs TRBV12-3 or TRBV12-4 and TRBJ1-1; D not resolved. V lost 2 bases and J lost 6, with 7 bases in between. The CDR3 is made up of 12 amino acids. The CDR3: CASSLTGPEAFF. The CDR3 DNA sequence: TGTGCCAGCAGTTTAACCGGGCCTGAAGCTTTCTTT.

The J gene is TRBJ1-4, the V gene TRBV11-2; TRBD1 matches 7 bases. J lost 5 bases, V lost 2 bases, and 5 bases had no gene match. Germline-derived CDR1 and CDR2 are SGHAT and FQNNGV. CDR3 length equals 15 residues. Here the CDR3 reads CASSLRGRGNEKLFF. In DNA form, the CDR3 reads TGTGCCAGCAGCTTAAGGGGCAGGGGGAATGAAAAACTGTTTTTT.

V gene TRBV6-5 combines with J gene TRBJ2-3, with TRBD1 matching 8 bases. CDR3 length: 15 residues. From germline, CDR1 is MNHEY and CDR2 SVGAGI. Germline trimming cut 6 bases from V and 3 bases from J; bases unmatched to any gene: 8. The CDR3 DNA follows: TGTGCCAGCAGGACAGGACAGGGAAGGACAGATACGCAGTATTTT. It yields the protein CASRTGQGRTDTQYF.

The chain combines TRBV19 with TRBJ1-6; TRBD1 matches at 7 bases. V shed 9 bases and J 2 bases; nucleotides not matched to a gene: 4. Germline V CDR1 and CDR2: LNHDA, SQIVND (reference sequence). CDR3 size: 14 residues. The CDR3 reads CASLGTAYNSPLHF. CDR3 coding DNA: TGTGCCAGCCTTGGGACAGCCTATAATTCACCCCTCCACTTT.

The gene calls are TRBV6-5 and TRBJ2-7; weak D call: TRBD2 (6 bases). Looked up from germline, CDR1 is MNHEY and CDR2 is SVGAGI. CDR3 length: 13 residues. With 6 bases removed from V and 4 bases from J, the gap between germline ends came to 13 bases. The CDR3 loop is CASSLGRGYEQYF. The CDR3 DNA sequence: TGTGCCAGCAGCCTTGGGCGGGGATACGAGCAGTACTTC.

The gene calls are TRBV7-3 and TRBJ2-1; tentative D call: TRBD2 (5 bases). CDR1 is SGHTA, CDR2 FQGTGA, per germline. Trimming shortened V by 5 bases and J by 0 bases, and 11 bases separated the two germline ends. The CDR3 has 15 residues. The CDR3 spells CASSLDLDSYNEQFF. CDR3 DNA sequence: TGTGCCAGCAGCCTGGACTTGGACTCCTACAATGAGCAGTTCTTC.

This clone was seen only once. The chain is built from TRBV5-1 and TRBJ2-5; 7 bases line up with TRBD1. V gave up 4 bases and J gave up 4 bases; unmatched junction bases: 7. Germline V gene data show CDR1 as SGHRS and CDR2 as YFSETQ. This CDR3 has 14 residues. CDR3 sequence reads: CASSPSDRSETQYF. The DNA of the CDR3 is TGCGCCAGCAGCCCCTCGGACAGGTCAGAGACCCAGTACTTC.

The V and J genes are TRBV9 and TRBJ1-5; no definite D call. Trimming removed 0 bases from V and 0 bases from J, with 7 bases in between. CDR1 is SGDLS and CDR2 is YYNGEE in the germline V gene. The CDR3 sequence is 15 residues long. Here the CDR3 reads CASSVDGNSNQPQHF. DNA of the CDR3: TGTGCCAGCAGCGTAGATGGTAATAGCAATCAGCCCCAGCATTTT. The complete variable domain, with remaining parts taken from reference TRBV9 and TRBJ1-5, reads DSGVTQTPKHLITATGQRVTLRCSPRSGDLSVYWYQQSLDQGLQFLIQYYNGEERAKGNILERFSAQQFPDLHSELNLSSLELGDSALYFCASSVDGNSNQPQHFGDGTRLSIL.

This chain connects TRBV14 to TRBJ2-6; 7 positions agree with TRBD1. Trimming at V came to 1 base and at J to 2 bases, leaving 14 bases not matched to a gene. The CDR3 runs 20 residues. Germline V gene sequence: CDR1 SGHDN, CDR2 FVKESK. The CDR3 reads CASSQVFDRDPSTGANVLTF. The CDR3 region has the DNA TGTGCCAGCAGCCAAGTCTTTGACAGGGACCCCTCAACTGGGGCCAACGTCCTGACTTTC.